The 2 T cell receptor beta chains below all came from one sample that was sequenced in a study of cytomegalovirus exposure and HLA in healthy donors (dated by TCRdb to the late 2010s). The library was produced with the immunoSEQ multiplex PCR assay. The multiplex PCR relied on a mix of 60 forward primers for TCR Vbeta segments and 13 reverse primers for TCR Jbeta segments. The table comes from immuneACCESS by way of TCRdb, which keeps in-frame sequences with V and J called. Part of the clones is missing from these tables; in studies checked, under half for an unresolved V gene and the rest for unknown reasons. The sample table includes about 110,000 clones. Together, the top ten hold approximately 6.8% of the sample. The sequencing input was PBMCs. The receptors were sampled from a man between 35 and 55 years old in good health and CMV-seropositive.

The chain links TRBV7-9 to TRBJ2-7, with 8 bases lining up with TRBD1. Germline CDR1 and CDR2: SEHNR and FQNEAQ (reference sequence). The CDR3 is 16 residues long. The J segment lost 5 bases and the V segment lost 5 bases, leaving 14 bases of the junction unmatched. CDR3 protein: CASSPPLQGDFHEQYF. The CDR3 DNA reads TGTGCCAGCAGCCCTCCGTTACAGGGGGACTTCCACGAGCAGTACTTC.

With regard to this clone: At the DNA level, this CDR3 is encoded by other sequences in the same sample as well. The V and J genes are TRBV7-6 and TRBJ2-5; 8 nucleotides line up with TRBD2. Germline V gene data show CDR1 as SGHVS and CDR2 as FNYEAQ. J lost 5 bases, V lost 2 bases, and 7 bases had no gene match. The CDR3 covers 15 residues. The CDR3 nucleotides read TGTGCCAGCAGCTTACTAGCGGGCGGCCAGGAGACCCAGTACTTC. As protein: CASSLLAGGQETQYF.